These T cell receptor beta chains were read from a single sample in a study of CD8+ T cells in alopecia areata. The method was immunoSEQ multiplex PCR; TCRdb's version includes in-frame clones alone and lacks a portion of them. The data hold 190,000 or so clones, with about three fifths observed a single time. This sample comprised CD8+ T cells sorted from blood, obtained at week 24, from a patient treated with tofacitinib. The receptors originated from a human donor with alopecia areata. Each CDR3 is given without its conserved first and last residue. A D gene is named only where the DNA matches it firmly.

j_call: TRBJ2-7
d_call: .
v_call: TRBV4-1
cdr3_aa: ASSQEGVYEQY

j_call: TRBJ1-4
d_call: .
v_call: TRBV6-5
cdr3_aa: ASSLGGRVEKLF

j_call: TRBJ2-4
d_call: .
v_call: TRBV27
cdr3_aa: ASTSPERNIQY

j_call: TRBJ1-1
d_call: .
v_call: TRBV4-1
cdr3_aa: ASSQDRSRGAF

j_call: TRBJ2-2
d_call: .
v_call: TRBV7-7
cdr3_aa: ASSPGPYTGELF

j_call: TRBJ2-7
d_call: .
v_call: TRBV27
cdr3_aa: ASSLSWGLSLYEQY

j_call: TRBJ1-5
d_call: TRBD1
v_call: TRBV6-5
cdr3_aa: ASSYLQGAQPQH

j_call: TRBJ2-7
d_call: TRBD2
v_call: TRBV4-1
cdr3_aa: ASSQGLAVSYEQY

j_call: TRBJ2-2
d_call: .
v_call: TRBV2
cdr3_aa: AIALSTGELF

j_call: TRBJ1-1
d_call: .
v_call: TRBV29-1
cdr3_aa: SVAPDSEAF

j_call: TRBJ1-1
d_call: TRBD1
v_call: TRBV7-9
cdr3_aa: ASSPTTGGIVETEAF

j_call: TRBJ2-3
d_call: .
v_call: TRBV7-2
cdr3_aa: ASRPPGFTDTQY

j_call: TRBJ2-2
d_call: .
v_call: TRBV20-1
cdr3_aa: SAEMGGELF

j_call: TRBJ2-3
d_call: .
v_call: TRBV7-9
cdr3_aa: ASSLKRSGPSYTQY

j_call: TRBJ1-2
d_call: .
v_call: TRBV23-1
cdr3_aa: ASSQGIGGYT

j_call: TRBJ2-7
d_call: .
v_call: TRBV5-4
cdr3_aa: ASSLSYRDYMRGPYEQY

j_call: TRBJ2-1
d_call: .
v_call: TRBV27
cdr3_aa: ASSPDVGGHYNEQF

j_call: TRBJ1-3
d_call: .
v_call: TRBV10-3
cdr3_aa: AISEDSGNTIY

j_call: TRBJ2-7
d_call: .
v_call: TRBV27
cdr3_aa: ASSWGHPRGYEQY

j_call: TRBJ1-1
d_call: .
v_call: TRBV7-6
cdr3_aa: ASSLGIGLGTEAF

j_call: TRBJ1-1
d_call: .
v_call: TRBV30
cdr3_aa: AWSGAGRRGHLEAF

j_call: TRBJ2-7
d_call: .
v_call: TRBV7-7
cdr3_aa: ASSFSGSEQY

j_call: TRBJ1-2
d_call: .
v_call: TRBV9
cdr3_aa: ASSSTAGQGGNYGYT

j_call: TRBJ1-2
d_call: TRBD1
v_call: TRBV6-5
cdr3_aa: ASSAYQGAYGYT